This TCR beta chain derives from a study of blood T cell repertoires in COVID-19. The V gene lost 3 bases and the J gene lost 4 bases, with 12 bases spanning the gap. Per the germline V gene, CDR1 is LNHDA and CDR2 is SQIVND (reference sequence). This CDR3 region has 14 residues. TCRdb's copy holds only in-frame clones and misses some; the assay was immunoSEQ multiplex PCR. Of 200,000 to 250,000 clones in the sample, 70% to 90% are singletons; the top ten hold over 1.3%. The sequence was collected from an elderly man with acute or convalescent COVID-19. The chain is built from TRBV19 and TRBJ1-1; no clear D gene. The sequenced material came from peripheral blood. In DNA, the CDR3 is TGTGCCAGTAGTATTGGAGGGCTCGGCACTGAAGCTTTCTTT. Its translation: CASSIGGLGTEAFF.